Listed below are T cell receptor beta chains from one sample, sequenced in a study of T cell responses to AZD1222 COVID-19 vaccine. Assay used: immunoSEQ multiplex PCR; TCRdb lists only in-frame clones, some missing. Counted here are some 87,000 clones, roughly 89% occurring once; the ten biggest clones make up less than 5.5%. Sample: peripheral blood, taken on day 0 of MenACWY control vaccination. Receptors originate from an adult in good health. Each CDR3 is given with its conserved first and last residue. The D gene is left open where the match is weak. The size field is filled for only some rows; it gives once, few, many or a size class.

j_call clone_size d_call v_call cdr3_aa cdr3_nt
TRBJ2-1 - - TRBV28 CASSLSGNEQFF TGTGCCAGCAGTTTATCCGGCAATGAGCAGTTCTTC
TRBJ1-1 - TRBD1 TRBV20-1 CSARGGEAFF TGCAGTGCCAGGGGGGGTGAAGCTTTCTTT
TRBJ1-2 - - TRBV18 CASSPAGYYTF TGTGCCAGCTCACCCGCTGGATACTACACCTTC
TRBJ2-7 - TRBD1 TRBV25-1 CASSSDRAYEQYF TGTGCCAGCAGTTCGGACAGGGCCTACGAGCAGTACTTC
TRBJ2-3 - - TRBV6-1 CASSEAIGRGGADTQYF TGTGCCAGCAGTGAAGCTATCGGAAGGGGGGGAGCAGATACGCAGTATTTT
TRBJ2-7 - - TRBV6-2/TRBV6-3 CASSYISRRQLGYEQYF TGTGCCAGCAGTTACATCTCTCGCAGACAACTGGGCTACGAGCAGTACTTC
TRBJ1-5 - - TRBV12-3/TRBV12-4 CASRWGGQGPQHF TGTGCCAGCAGGTGGGGGGGGCAAGGACCCCAGCATTTT
TRBJ1-2 - - TRBV10-3 CAISVEEGDYGYTF TGTGCCATCAGTGTAGAGGAGGGGGACTATGGCTACACCTTC
TRBJ2-5 - TRBD1 TRBV19 CASSIAAGGETQYF TGTGCCAGTAGTATAGCGGCAGGGGGTGAGACCCAGTACTTC
TRBJ2-3 - TRBD1 TRBV5-8 CASSFGQGQADTQYF TGTGCCAGCAGCTTCGGACAGGGACAGGCAGATACGCAGTATTTT
TRBJ2-7 - - TRBV19 CASSSQEVKPYEQYF TGTGCCAGTTCCTCCCAAGAGGTGAAACCCTACGAGCAGTACTTC
TRBJ1-1 - - TRBV5-1 CASSLTQMNTEAFF TGCGCCAGCAGCTTGACCCAGATGAACACTGAAGCTTTCTTT
TRBJ1-4 - TRBD1 TRBV28 CASSLGQGGMDEKLFF TGTGCCAGCAGTTTAGGACAGGGGGGAATGGATGAAAAACTGTTTTTT
TRBJ1-2 - - TRBV20-1 CSARDAPGAF TGCAGTGCTAGGGACGCACCGGGAGCCTTC
TRBJ2-1 - - TRBV6-5 CASSYSNGNEQFF TGTGCCAGCAGTTACTCGAACGGAAATGAGCAGTTCTTC
TRBJ1-1 - - TRBV18 CASSTTDDTEAFF TGTGCCAGCTCTACCACAGACGACACTGAAGCTTTCTTT
TRBJ2-7 - TRBD1 TRBV18 CASSPPGQRKLYEQYF TGTGCCAGCTCACCGCCGGGACAGCGAAAGTTGTACGAGCAGTACTTC
TRBJ2-7 - TRBD2 TRBV24-1 CATSAGLAGAYEQYF TGTGCCACCAGTGCGGGACTAGCGGGGGCCTACGAGCAGTACTTC
TRBJ2-7 once - TRBV5-4 CASSLPGALSYEQYF TGTGCCAGCAGCTTGCCGGGGGCACTCTCCTACGAGCAGTACTTC
TRBJ1-1 - - TRBV6-5 CASSPVVGVRTEAFF TGTGCCAGCAGTCCAGTAGTGGGCGTTCGGACTGAAGCTTTCTTT
TRBJ1-2 - - TRBV5-1 CASSHTGGEGYTF TGCGCCAGCAGCCACACAGGCGGAGAAGGCTACACCTTC
TRBJ1-4 once TRBD1 TRBV5-1 CASSLEGGGEKLFF TGCGCCAGCAGCTTGGAAGGGGGCGGTGAAAAACTGTTTTTT
TRBJ1-2 - TRBD1 TRBV19 CASSIEDRGYNGYTF TGTGCCAGTAGTATTGAGGACAGGGGTTATAATGGCTACACCTTC
TRBJ1-4 - - TRBV7-2 CASSLRPDEKLFF TGTGCCAGCAGCTTACGACCGGATGAAAAACTGTTTTTT
TRBJ2-5 - - TRBV18 CASSPYVQETQYF TGTGCCAGCTCACCTTACGTCCAAGAGACCCAGTACTTC
TRBJ1-1 - - TRBV11-1 CASSPLNTEAFF TGTGCCAGCAGCCCCTTGAACACTGAAGCTTTCTTT
TRBJ1-1 - - TRBV6-1 CASSEGQGRNTEAFF TGTGCCAGCAGTGAGGGTCAGGGGCGGAACACTGAAGCTTTCTTT
TRBJ2-1 once TRBD2 TRBV18 CASSPGYRLAGPRGNEQFF TGTGCCAGCTCACCAGGGTATCGTTTAGCGGGGCCGAGGGGCAATGAGCAGTTCTTC
TRBJ1-4 - TRBD1 TRBV14 CASSRPPGTANEKLFF TGTGCCAGCAGCCGGCCACCGGGGACAGCGAATGAAAAACTGTTTTTT
TRBJ1-2 - - TRBV2 CASSEDWAVYGYTF TGTGCCAGCAGTGAAGATTGGGCAGTCTATGGCTACACCTTC
TRBJ1-6 - - TRBV19 CASSIDGLGNSPLHF TGTGCCAGTAGTATAGATGGGCTGGGGAATTCACCCCTCCACTTT
TRBJ2-2 - - TRBV9 CASSDRRISNTGELFF TGTGCCAGCAGCGACCGGCGGATCTCGAACACCGGGGAGCTGTTTTTT
TRBJ2-7 once TRBD2 TRBV11-2 CASSLSAGGTYEQYF TGTGCCAGCAGCTTGTCGGCGGGAGGGACCTACGAGCAGTACTTC
TRBJ2-7 - TRBD2 TRBV28 CASSPLAGGTYEQYF TGTGCCAGCAGTCCCCTAGCGGGGGGAACCTACGAGCAGTACTTC
TRBJ1-4 once - TRBV27 CASSFDATNEKLFF TGTGCCAGCAGTTTCGATGCAACTAATGAAAAACTGTTTTTT
TRBJ2-5 - TRBD2 TRBV25-1 CASRGGVFGYQETQYF TGTGCCAGCAGGGGAGGGGTGTTTGGGTACCAAGAGACCCAGTACTTC
TRBJ1-1 - - TRBV2 CASSEAPGFLGGLGAANTEAFF TGTGCCAGCAGTGAAGCCCCAGGGTTTTTGGGCGGACTGGGGGCGGCCAACACTGAAGCTTTCTTT
TRBJ2-2 - TRBD1 TRBV10-3 CASTGTANTGELFF TGTGCCAGTACCGGGACAGCGAACACCGGGGAGCTGTTTTTT